This T cell receptor beta chain was sequenced in a study of T cell clonotyping in hematopoietic cell transplantation. Study-level information: Cytoreduction preceded collection of pretransplant recipient samples. Regarding the study as a whole: No sorting was done, leaving CD4 and CD8 contributions mixed. Graft donor and pretransplant recipient Inverse Simpson Index values predicted broader posttransplant TCR diversity.

The protocol was immunoSEQ multiplex PCR, while the TCRdb copy is restricted to in-frame clones and leaves out a portion. The sample consists of about 76,000 clones, roughly 95% of them appearing once. As to this clone: The antigen is unknown.

This CDR3 has 13 amino acids. CDR1 MDHEN and CDR2 SYDVKM come from the germline V gene. The V and J ends lost 8 bases and 0 bases respectively, with 11 bases between them. Sample time point: recipient sample about 28 days before transplant, after cytoreduction. The sample in question was peripheral blood mononuclear cells, obtained before stem cell transplant. This clonotype was sampled from a woman aged 50 to 60 with acute myeloid leukemia. Some clones in this sample may be carry-over from other donors' samples. The chain couples TRBV28 to TRBJ2-7; D remains unclear. CDR3 sequence: CASGARNSYEQYF. In nucleotides, the CDR3 is TGTGCCAGCGGAGCTAGGAACTCCTACGAGCAGTACTTC.